The present entry profiles one T cell receptor beta chain with its context. This record belongs to a study of blood T cell repertoires in COVID-19. The wider study: Whether acute or convalescent, the COVID-19 samples came from the United States, Italy and Spain. PBMCs, B-cell-depleted T cells, or T cells were the source of the cDNA or gDNA that made up the material.

Authors' analysis steps: Amplified reference gene primers provided the basis for estimating nucleated cell counts. Produced via immunoSEQ multiplex PCR; TCRdb's table is partial and in-frame only. Clone size and V and J calls were adopted from that table, with D and trimming inferred from the DNA. The table has tens of thousands of clones, 77% seen once. Trimming at V came to 2 bases and at J to 7 bases, leaving 6 bases not matched to a gene. The CDR3 is made up of 14 amino acids. Germline lookup yields CDR1 MNHEY and CDR2 SVGEGT. Sequenced: peripheral blood. This chain connects TRBV6-2 or TRBV6-3 to TRBJ2-7; 9 bases are shared with TRBD2. This clonotype was obtained from a man in his 70s with active or convalescent COVID-19. As DNA, the CDR3 is TGTGCCAGCAGTTACGCCGAGCGGGGGGAGGAGCAGTACTTC. Translation: CASSYAERGEEQYF.